A single sample is the source of the 19 T cell receptor beta chains below, sequenced in a study of blood T cell repertoires in COVID-19. TCRdb keeps only in-frame clones here, not all; method: immunoSEQ multiplex PCR. The sample consists of 150,000 to 200,000 clones, roughly four fifths of them appearing once. Sequenced: PBMCs or T cells enriched from blood (not recorded which). The receptors were sampled from a man aged 45-65 years who had recovered from COVID-19.

This clone was seen only once. The CDR3 loop is CASSLGQGGTYEQYF. The CDR3 DNA sequence: TGTGCCAGCAGCTTAGGACAGGGGGGGACCTACGAGCAGTACTTC. This chain links TRBV7-9 with TRBJ2-7; 9 nucleotides match TRBD1. There are 15 residues in the CDR3. The germline V gene has CDR1 SEHNR and CDR2 FQNEAQ (reference sequence). Trimming removed 1 base from V and 2 bases from J; junction bases left unmatched: 3.

This rearrangement joins TRBV5-4 to TRBJ1-1; 10 bases align to TRBD1. CDR1 SGHNT and CDR2 YYREEE come from the germline V gene (reference sequence). The CDR3 covers 14 residues. The J segment lost 3 bases and the V segment lost 4 bases, leaving 3 bases of the junction unmatched. The CDR3 loop reads CASSQTGGDTEAFF. CDR3 nucleotide sequence: TGTGCCAGCAGCCAGACAGGGGGCGACACTGAAGCTTTCTTT.

The J gene is TRBJ1-5, the V gene TRBV2; possibly TRBD1 for D (6 bases). V gave up 6 bases and J gave up 9 bases, with 12 bases separating them. Germline V lookup: CDR1 SNHLY, CDR2 FYNNEI. This CDR3 has 12 amino acids. As DNA, the CDR3 is TGTGCCAGCAGGACAGGTACCTGGCCCCAGCATTTT. Translation: CASRTGTWPQHF. Full variable domain (rest looked up from reference TRBV2 and TRBJ1-5): EPEVTQTPSHQVTQMGQEVILRCVPISNHLYFYWYRQILGQKVEFLVSFYNNEISEKSEIFDDQFSVERPDGSNFTLKIRSTKLEDSAMYFCASRTGTWPQHFGDGTRLSIL.

The chain carries TRBV7-9 and TRBJ2-7; a possible D gene is TRBD2 (5 bases). The CDR3 extends over 14 amino acids. The germline V gene encodes CDR1 SEHNR and CDR2 FQNEAQ (reference sequence). Deletions cut 1 base from V and 6 bases from J, with 13 bases between. The CDR3 DNA sequence: TGTGCCAGCAGCTTAGGGAGCCGACGGGGCGAGCAGTACTTC. Its translation is CASSLGSRRGEQYF. The full variable domain, with the rest looked up from reference TRBV7-9 and TRBJ2-7, is DTGVSQNPRHKITKRGQNVTFRCDPISEHNRLYWYRQTLGQGPEFLTYFQNEAQLEKSRLLSDRFSAERPKGSFSTLEIQRTEQGDSAMYLCASSLGSRRGEQYFGPGTRLTVT.

This clone was seen once. V usage is TRBV30 and J usage is TRBJ1-3; D uncertain. V lost 6 bases and J 3 bases, leaving 15 bases between the germline ends. The CDR3 is 14 residues long. Per the germline V gene, CDR1 is GTSNPN and CDR2 is SVGIG (reference sequence). The CDR3 DNA reads as TGTGCCTGTCCCGCCCGGTCCAATGGAAACACCATATATTTT. Protein product: CACPARSNGNTIYF.

This chain connects TRBV6-5 to TRBJ1-2; D perhaps matches TRBD1 (5 bases). The CDR3 is made up of 13 amino acids. From germline, CDR1 is MNHEY and CDR2 SVGAGI. V was shortened by 8 bases and J by 8 bases, with 18 bases between the two germline ends. DNA for the CDR3: TGTGCCAGCTCCGGGGGACGGCTATACGGCTACACCTTC. Amino acid sequence: CASSGGRLYGYTF.

This chain links TRBV5-4 with TRBJ1-2; possible D gene TRBD1, 6 bases. The CDR3 sequence is 15 residues long. V lost 1 base and J 5 bases, leaving 15 bases between the germline ends. Germline V gives CDR1 SGHNT, CDR2 YYREEE (reference sequence). Here the CDR3 reads CASSLTDRPLYGYTF. The DNA of the CDR3 is TGTGCCAGCAGCTTGACAGACAGGCCATTATATGGCTACACCTTC.

This clone was seen a handful of times. The gene calls are TRBV30 and TRBJ2-3; possibly TRBD2 for D (6 bases). This CDR3 region has 17 residues. Germline V CDR1 and CDR2: GTSNPN, SVGIG (reference sequence). V lost 4 bases, J lost 2 bases, and 22 bases lay in between. CDR3 region: CAWTPRGGGSLTDTQYF. In DNA, the CDR3 is TGTGCCTGGACTCCCCGGGGAGGAGGGTCCCTCACAGATACGCAGTATTTT.

The genes are TRBV19 and TRBJ2-5; 7 nucleotides line up with TRBD1. This CDR3 comprises 16 residues. V was clipped by 3 bases and J by 3 bases; unmatched bases: 10. Germline values: CDR1 LNHDA, CDR2 SQIVND (reference sequence). The CDR3 loop reads CASSMWSGQIEETQYF. The CDR3 DNA follows: TGTGCCAGTAGTATGTGGTCGGGACAGATAGAAGAGACCCAGTACTTC.

V and J are TRBV4-3 and TRBJ1-1, with D hard to call. CDR3 length equals 14 residues. The V gene's germline CDR1 is LGHNA and CDR2 YSLEER. V lost 1 base, J lost 7 bases, and 13 bases lay in between. CDR3 DNA sequence: TGCGCCAGCAGCCAAGCACTGGTGTTCGGTGAAGCTTTCTTT. Its protein is CASSQALVFGEAFF.

This chain connects TRBV7-3 to TRBJ2-7; 11 nucleotides align to TRBD1. Trimming took 6 bases from V and 3 from J; bases not matched to a gene: 4. The CDR3 totals 14 residues. Germline assignment: CDR1 SGHTA and CDR2 FQGTGA. CDR3 loop: CASSPGTGGYEQYF. CDR3 DNA sequence: TGTGCCAGCAGTCCTGGGACAGGGGGCTACGAGCAGTACTTC.

V gene TRBV28 combines with J gene TRBJ1-5; TRBD1 agrees at 7 bases. CDR3 length: 17 residues. Germline V gives CDR1 MDHEN, CDR2 SYDVKM. Unmatched junction bases numbered 10, after V lost 1 base and J lost 4 bases. The CDR3 sequence: CASSLLTGFVENQPQHF. The CDR3 DNA reads as TGTGCCAGCAGTTTATTGACAGGGTTTGTCGAAAATCAGCCCCAGCATTTT.

The chain recombines TRBV6-5 with TRBJ1-4, with D possibly TRBD1 on 5 matching bases. CDR1 is MNHEY, CDR2 SVGAGI, per germline. The V and J ends lost 6 bases and 5 bases respectively, with 13 bases between them. The CDR3 is 14 residues long. Here the CDR3 DNA reads TGTGCCAGCAGGCGTAAGGGGTTGAATGAAAAACTGTTTTTT. The encoded protein is CASRRKGLNEKLFF.

This clone was recorded once. The chain uses TRBV3-1 (or the pseudogene TRBV3-2) and TRBJ1-4; no clear D. Germline V gene lookup returns CDR1 LGHDT and CDR2 YNNKEL (reference sequence). This CDR3 has 13 amino acids. Trimming left V 0 bases short and J 8 bases short, with 7 bases between. The CDR3, as DNA: TGTGCCAGCAGCCAAGATCGGGGAGAAAAACTGTTTTTT. It yields the protein CASSQDRGEKLFF.

This chain joins TRBV7-8 and TRBJ2-1, with 7 bases that match TRBD1. The CDR3 runs 12 residues. V gave up 1 base and J gave up 14 bases; unmatched junction bases: 5. Per germline, CDR1 SGHVS and CDR2 FQNEAQ. The CDR3 DNA is TGTGCCAGCAGCTTAGTAGGGGGCGAGGAGTTCTTC. It specifies CASSLVGGEEFF.

The rearrangement uses TRBV4-1 and TRBJ1-1; tentatively, D is TRBD1 (5 bases). Trimming stripped 4 bases from V and 1 base from J, with 16 bases between. The V gene's germline CDR1 is MGHRA and CDR2 YSYEKL. The CDR3 totals 16 residues. The chain's CDR3 is CASSRDSSGRNTEAFF. The CDR3, as DNA: TGCGCCAGCAGCCGGGACTCTTCTGGGAGGAACACTGAAGCTTTCTTT.

The chain employs TRBV4-1 and TRBJ2-5, with D tentatively TRBD1 (6 bases). Germline CDR1 is MGHRA and CDR2 is YSYEKL. V lost 4 bases, J lost 3 bases, and 15 bases lay in between. The CDR3 has 15 amino acids. The CDR3: CASSPYSSGEETQYF. The CDR3 DNA reads as TGCGCCAGCAGCCCCTATTCTTCAGGGGAAGAGACCCAGTACTTC.

The chain has TRBV27 and TRBJ1-1; TRBD1 aligns across 8 bases. Trimming removed 5 bases from V and 4 bases from J; junction bases left unmatched: 15. Germline V gene data show CDR1 as MNHEY and CDR2 as SMNVEV (reference sequence). The CDR3 has 17 residues. CDR3 residues: CASSRLRDRTTSTEAFF. The DNA of the CDR3 is TGTGCCAGCAGTCGACTACGGGACAGGACTACGAGCACTGAAGCTTTCTTT.

The chain recombines TRBV27 with TRBJ1-2; D is unresolved. The germline V and J ends were trimmed by 5 bases and 6 bases, with 19 bases remaining between them. Germline V lookup: CDR1 MNHEY, CDR2 SMNVEV (reference sequence). The CDR3 contains 15 residues. The CDR3 sequence: CASSPSWAQQDGYTF. Written as DNA, the CDR3 is TGTGCCAGCAGTCCATCCTGGGCCCAGCAAGATGGCTACACCTTC.